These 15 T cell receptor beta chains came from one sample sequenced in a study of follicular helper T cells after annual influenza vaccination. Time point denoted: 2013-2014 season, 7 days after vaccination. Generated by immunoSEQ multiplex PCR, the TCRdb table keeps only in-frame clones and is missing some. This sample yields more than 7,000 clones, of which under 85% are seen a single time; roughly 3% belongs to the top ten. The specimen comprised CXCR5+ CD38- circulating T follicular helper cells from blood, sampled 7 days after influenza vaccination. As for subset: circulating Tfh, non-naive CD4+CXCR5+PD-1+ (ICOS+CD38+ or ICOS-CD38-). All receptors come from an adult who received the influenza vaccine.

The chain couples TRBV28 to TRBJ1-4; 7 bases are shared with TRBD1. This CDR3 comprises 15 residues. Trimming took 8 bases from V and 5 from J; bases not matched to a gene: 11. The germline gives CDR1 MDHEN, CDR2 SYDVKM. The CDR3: CASLGKTGPNEKLFF. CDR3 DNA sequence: TGTGCCAGCCTTGGTAAGACAGGGCCGAATGAAAAACTGTTTTTT. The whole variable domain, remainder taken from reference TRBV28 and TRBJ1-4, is DVKVTQSSRYLVKRTGEKVFLECVQDMDHENMFWYRQDPGLGLRLIYFSYDVKMKEKGDIPEGYSVSREKKERFSLILESASTNQTSMYLCASLGKTGPNEKLFFGSGTQLSVL.

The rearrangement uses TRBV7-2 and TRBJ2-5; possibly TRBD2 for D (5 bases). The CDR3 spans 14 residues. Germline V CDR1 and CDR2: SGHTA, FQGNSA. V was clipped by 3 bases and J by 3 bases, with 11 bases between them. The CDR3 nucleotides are TGTGCCAGCAGCTTGGTACGGGAAAAAGAGACCCAGTACTTC. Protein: CASSLVREKETQYF.

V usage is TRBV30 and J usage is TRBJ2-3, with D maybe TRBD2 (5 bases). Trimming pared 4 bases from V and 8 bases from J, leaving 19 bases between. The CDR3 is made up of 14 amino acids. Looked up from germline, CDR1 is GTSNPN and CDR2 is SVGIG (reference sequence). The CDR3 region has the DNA TGTGCCTGGACGCCTTCGGGGAGTGGTGGTACGCAGTATTTT. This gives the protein CAWTPSGSGGTQYF.

In DNA form, the CDR3 reads TGTGCCAGCAGTTTCCGGGACAGTAGGCTCGATGGCTACACCTTC. This sequence encodes CASSFRDSRLDGYTF. The chain uses TRBV28 and TRBJ1-2, with 7 bases lining up with TRBD1. The CDR3 spans 15 residues. Germline CDR1 MDHEN, CDR2 SYDVKM. J lost 6 bases, V lost 3 bases, and 10 bases had no gene match.

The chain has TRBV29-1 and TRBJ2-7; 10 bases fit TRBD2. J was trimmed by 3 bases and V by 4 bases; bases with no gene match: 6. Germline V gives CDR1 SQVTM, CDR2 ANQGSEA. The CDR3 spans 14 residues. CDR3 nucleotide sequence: TGCAGCGTTGCGGCTAGCGGGAGTCTCTACGAGCAGTACTTC. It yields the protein CSVAASGSLYEQYF.

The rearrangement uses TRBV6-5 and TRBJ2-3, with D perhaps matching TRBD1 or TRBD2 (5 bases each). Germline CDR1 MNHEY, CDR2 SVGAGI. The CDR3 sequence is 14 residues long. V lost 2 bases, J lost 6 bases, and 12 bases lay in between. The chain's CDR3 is CASSYRDPWDTQYF. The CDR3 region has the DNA TGTGCCAGCAGTTACCGGGACCCTTGGGATACGCAGTATTTT.

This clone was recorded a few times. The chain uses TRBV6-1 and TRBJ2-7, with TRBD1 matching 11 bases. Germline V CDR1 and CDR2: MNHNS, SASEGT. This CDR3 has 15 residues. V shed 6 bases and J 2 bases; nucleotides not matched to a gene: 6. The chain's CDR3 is CASRPGQGGTYEQYF. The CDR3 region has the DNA TGTGCCAGCAGACCGGGACAGGGGGGGACCTACGAGCAGTACTTC.

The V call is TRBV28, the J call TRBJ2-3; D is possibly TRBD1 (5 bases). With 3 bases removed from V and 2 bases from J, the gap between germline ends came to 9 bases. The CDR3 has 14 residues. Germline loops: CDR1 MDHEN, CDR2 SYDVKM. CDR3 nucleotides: TGTGCCAGCAGTTTGGGGCAGAACACAGATACGCAGTATTTT. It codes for CASSLGQNTDTQYF.

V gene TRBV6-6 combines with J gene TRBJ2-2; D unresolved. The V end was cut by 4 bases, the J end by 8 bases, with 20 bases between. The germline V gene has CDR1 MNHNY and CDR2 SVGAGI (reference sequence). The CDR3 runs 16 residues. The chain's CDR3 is CASSFPPRAMGGELFF. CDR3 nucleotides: TGTGCCAGCAGTTTCCCCCCGCGAGCGATGGGGGGGGAGCTGTTTTTT.

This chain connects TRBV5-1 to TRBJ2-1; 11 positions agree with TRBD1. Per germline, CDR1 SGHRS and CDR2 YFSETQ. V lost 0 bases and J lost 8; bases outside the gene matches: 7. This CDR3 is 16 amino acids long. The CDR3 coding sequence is TGCGCCAGCAGCTTGGTCGGACAGGGGGCGGTCGATGAGCAGTTCTTC. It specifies CASSLVGQGAVDEQFF.

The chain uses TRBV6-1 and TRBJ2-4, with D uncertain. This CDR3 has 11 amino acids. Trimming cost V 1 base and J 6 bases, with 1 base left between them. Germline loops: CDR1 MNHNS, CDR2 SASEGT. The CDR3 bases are TGTGCCAGCAGTGAAGTAAACATTCAGTACTTC. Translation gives CASSEVNIQYF.

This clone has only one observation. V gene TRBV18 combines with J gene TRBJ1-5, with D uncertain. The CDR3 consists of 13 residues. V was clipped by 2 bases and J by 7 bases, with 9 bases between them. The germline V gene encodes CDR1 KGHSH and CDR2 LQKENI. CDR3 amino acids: CASSPGSQQPQHF. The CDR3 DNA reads TGTGCCAGCTCACCAGGGTCGCAACAGCCCCAGCATTTT.

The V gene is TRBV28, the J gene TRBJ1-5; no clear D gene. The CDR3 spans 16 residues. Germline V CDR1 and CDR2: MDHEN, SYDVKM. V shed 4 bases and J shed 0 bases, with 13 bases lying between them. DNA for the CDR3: TGTGCCAGCAGTTCGGAAAAAGGGTATAGCAATCAGCCCCAGCATTTT. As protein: CASSSEKGYSNQPQHF.

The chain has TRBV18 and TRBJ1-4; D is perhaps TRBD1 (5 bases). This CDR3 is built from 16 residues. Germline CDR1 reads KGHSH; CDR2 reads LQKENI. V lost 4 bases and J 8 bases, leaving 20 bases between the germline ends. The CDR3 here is CASSRSGRAKGEKLFF. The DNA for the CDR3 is TGTGCCAGCTCACGTTCTGGACGGGCCAAGGGGGAAAAACTGTTTTTT.

CDR3: CSVERAGHYEQYF. Here the CDR3 DNA reads TGCAGCGTTGAAAGGGCAGGACACTACGAGCAGTACTTC. This chain links TRBV29-1 with TRBJ2-7, with D possibly TRBD1 on 5 matching bases. The CDR3 extends over 13 amino acids. Germline V gene data show CDR1 as SQVTM and CDR2 as ANQGSEA. The V end was cut by 2 bases, the J end by 3 bases, with 11 bases between.